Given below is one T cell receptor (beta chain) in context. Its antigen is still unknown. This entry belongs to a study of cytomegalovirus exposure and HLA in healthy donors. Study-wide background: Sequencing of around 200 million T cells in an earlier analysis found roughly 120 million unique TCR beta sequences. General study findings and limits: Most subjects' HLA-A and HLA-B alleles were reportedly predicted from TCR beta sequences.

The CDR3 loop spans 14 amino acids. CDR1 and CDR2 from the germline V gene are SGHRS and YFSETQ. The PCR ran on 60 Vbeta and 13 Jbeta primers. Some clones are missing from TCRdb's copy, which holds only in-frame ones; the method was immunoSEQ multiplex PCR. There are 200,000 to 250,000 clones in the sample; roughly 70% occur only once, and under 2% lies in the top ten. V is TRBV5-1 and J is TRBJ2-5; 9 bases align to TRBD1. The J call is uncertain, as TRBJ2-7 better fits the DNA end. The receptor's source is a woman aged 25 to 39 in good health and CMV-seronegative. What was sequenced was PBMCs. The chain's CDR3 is CASSGGQGSYEQYF. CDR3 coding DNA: TGCGCCAGCAGCGGTGGACAGGGGAGTTACGAGCAGTACTTC.